In this sample, the clone carrying this T cell receptor (beta chain) turned up many times. TCRdb recomputed calls from the 5' RACE reads with MiXCR, one row per CDR3 protein. Seen here are about 69,000 distinct CDR3 sequences, approximately 4.6% observed once, and the top ten hold roughly 3.4%. This entry is derived from a study of early T cells in non-severe SARS-CoV-2 infection. The CDR3 covers 16 residues. Germline values: CDR1 LGHNA, CDR2 YSLEER. V was trimmed by 0 bases and J by 11 bases, leaving 20 bases between them. The V call is TRBV4-3, the J call TRBJ2-4, with D perhaps being TRBD1 or TRBD2 (5 bases each). The material was whole blood, obtained at baseline. This receptor was obtained from an adult who was a healthcare worker with PCR-confirmed SARS-CoV-2 infection or an uninfected control (not recorded which). The donor label of this sample is uncertain. The CDR3 sequence is CASSQDLEGPSSLQYF. CDR3 DNA: TGCGCCAGCAGCCAAGATCTCGAGGGGCCCTCTTCCCTTCAGTACTTC.